This TCR beta chain was recovered during a study of blood T cells in healthy people across ages. The study, taken as a whole, reports: Per-million-T-cell TCR beta diversity fell roughly linearly with age.

A second PCR, run for roughly 7 to 11 cycles, used a sample-barcoded 5' primer plus a J-beta primer mix. The authors tagged each cDNA molecule using a template-switch adaptor with 12 random nucleotides. CDR3-containing paired-end reads numbering at least 2.5 million came from each sample. TCRdb re-called the 5' RACE reads through MiXCR, storing one row per CDR3 protein. Of 700,000 to 800,000 distinct CDR3 sequences in the sample, 40% to 45% were seen once. Total RNA was extracted at no less than 5 micrograms per sample. About this clonotype itself: Its antigen is currently unknown.

This CDR3 region has 15 residues. V was pared by 1 base and J by 4 bases, with 13 bases between. CDR1 and CDR2 from the germline V gene are SGHAT and FQNNGV. The rearrangement joins TRBV11-2 to TRBJ1-2, with D unresolved. Material for sequencing was blood. The TCR was taken from a woman aged 55-69 years in good health. CDR3 loop: CASSLGAQALYGYTF. The CDR3 bases are TGTGCCAGCAGCTTAGGGGCCCAGGCCCTCTATGGCTACACCTTC.